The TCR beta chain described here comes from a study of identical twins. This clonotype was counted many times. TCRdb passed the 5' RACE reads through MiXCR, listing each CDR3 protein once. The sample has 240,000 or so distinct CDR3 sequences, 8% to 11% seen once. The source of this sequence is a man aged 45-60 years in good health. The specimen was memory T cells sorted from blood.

The CDR3 reads CASSARQGGFREQFF. Written as DNA, the CDR3 is TGTGCCAGCAGCGCCCGACAGGGCGGCTTCCGTGAGCAGTTCTTC. This chain joins TRBV9 and TRBJ2-1; 7 nucleotides align to TRBD1. The V gene's germline CDR1 is SGDLS and CDR2 YYNGEE. The trim removed 3 bases at V and 9 bases at J, leaving 12 bases unmatched. This CDR3 region has 15 residues.